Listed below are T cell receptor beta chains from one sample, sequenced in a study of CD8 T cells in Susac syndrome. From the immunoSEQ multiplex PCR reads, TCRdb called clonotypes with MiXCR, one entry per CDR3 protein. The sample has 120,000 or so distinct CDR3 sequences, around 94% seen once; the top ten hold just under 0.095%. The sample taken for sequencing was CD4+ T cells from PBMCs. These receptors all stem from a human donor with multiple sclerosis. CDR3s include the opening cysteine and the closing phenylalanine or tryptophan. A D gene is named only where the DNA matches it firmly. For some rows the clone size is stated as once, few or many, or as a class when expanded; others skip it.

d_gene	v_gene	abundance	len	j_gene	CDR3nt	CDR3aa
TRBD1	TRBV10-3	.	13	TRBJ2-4	TGTGCCATCTGGGCCGGACAGGGCAACATTCAGTACTTC	CAIWAGQGNIQYF
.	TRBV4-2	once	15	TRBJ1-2	TGTGCCAGCAGCCGGGTTGAGGGCGAAGGCGGCGGCTACACCTTC	CASSRVEGEGGGYTF
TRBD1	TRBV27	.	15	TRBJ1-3	TGTGCCAGCAGTTCCAGGGGGCCGACTGGAAACACCATATATTTT	CASSSRGPTGNTIYF
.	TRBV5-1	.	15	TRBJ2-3	TGCGCCAGCAGCTTGGCGATAGGGTTCGAAGATACGCAGTATTTT	CASSLAIGFEDTQYF
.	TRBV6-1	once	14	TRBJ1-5	TGTGCCAGCAGTGACGAGCAAAGGGGTCAGCCCCAGCATTTT	CASSDEQRGQPQHF
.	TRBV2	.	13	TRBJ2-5	TGTGCCAGCAGCTGGCAGGGCGAAGGGACCCAGTACTTC	CASSWQGEGTQYF
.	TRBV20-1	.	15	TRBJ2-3	TGCAGTGCTAGAGATTCAAACCAAGGTACAGATACGCAGTATTTT	CSARDSNQGTDTQYF
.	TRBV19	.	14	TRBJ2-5	TGTGCCAGTAGTAGAGTCGGACAGCAAGAGACCCAGTACTTC	CASSRVGQQETQYF
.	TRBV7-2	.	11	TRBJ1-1	TGTGCCAGCAGCTTATTAGCTGAAGCTTTCTTT	CASSLLAEAFF
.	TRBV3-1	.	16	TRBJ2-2	TGTGCCAGCAGCCATGGCAGCTCGCTGGGGGCCGGGGAGCTGTTTTTT	CASSHGSSLGAGELFF
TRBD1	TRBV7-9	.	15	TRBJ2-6	TGTGCCAGCAGATTACAGGGGGCTGGGGCCAACGTCCTGACTTTC	CASRLQGAGANVLTF
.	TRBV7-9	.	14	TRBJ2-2	TGTGCCAGCAGTAATGGAATGAACACCGGGGAGCTGTTTTTT	CASSNGMNTGELFF
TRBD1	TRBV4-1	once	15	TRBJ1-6	TGCGCCAGCAGCCAAGATCAGGGGGTGGGTTCACCCCTCCACTTT	CASSQDQGVGSPLHF
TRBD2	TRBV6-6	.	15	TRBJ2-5	TGTGCCAGCACTGGGACGGGAAGCGGGGTAGAGACCCAGTACTTC	CASTGTGSGVETQYF
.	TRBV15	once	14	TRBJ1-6	TGTGCCACCAGCAGACAGGGATATAATTCACCCCTCCACTTT	CATSRQGYNSPLHF
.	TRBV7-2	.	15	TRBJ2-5	TGTGCCAGCAGCTTAAGCGGAGGGAGAGGAGAGACCCAGTACTTC	CASSLSGGRGETQYF
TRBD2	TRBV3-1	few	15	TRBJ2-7	TGTGCCAGCAGCACCCTAGCGGGGGGCTCCTACGAGCAGTACTTC	CASSTLAGGSYEQYF
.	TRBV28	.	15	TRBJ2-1	TGTGCCAGCAGTTTATGGCAGGGTGAGGTTCTGGAGCAGTTCTTC	CASSLWQGEVLEQFF
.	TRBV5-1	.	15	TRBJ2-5	TGCGCCAGCAGCTTGAGACTCTCTGCACAAGAGACCCAGTACTTC	CASSLRLSAQETQYF
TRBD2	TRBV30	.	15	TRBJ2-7	TGTGCCTGGAGTTCGGGAGGACTCGAACCCTACGAGCAGTACTTC	CAWSSGGLEPYEQYF
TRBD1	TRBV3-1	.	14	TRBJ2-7	TGTGCCAGCAGCCAAGAGACAGGGAATAGCGAGCAGTACTTC	CASSQETGNSEQYF
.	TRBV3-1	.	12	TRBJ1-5	TGTGCCAGCAGCCATGAGGGGCAGCCCCAGCATTTT	CASSHEGQPQHF
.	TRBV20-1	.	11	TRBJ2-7	TGCAGTGCTAATGGTCCTCGAGAGCAGTACTTC	CSANGPREQYF
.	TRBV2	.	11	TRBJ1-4	TGTGCCAGCAGTGGGTATGAAAAACTGTTTTTT	CASSGYEKLFF
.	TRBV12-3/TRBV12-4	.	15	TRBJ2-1	TGTGCCAGCAGTTTATCTTCAGGGCCCTACAATGAGCAGTTCTTC	CASSLSSGPYNEQFF
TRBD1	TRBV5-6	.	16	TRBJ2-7	TGTGCCAGCAGCTTGGCAGGGGGCTCCGTCACCTACGAGCAGTACTTC	CASSLAGGSVTYEQYF
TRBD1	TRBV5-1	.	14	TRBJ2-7	TGCGCCAGCAGCTCGGACAGGCCCTCCTACGAGCAGTACTTC	CASSSDRPSYEQYF
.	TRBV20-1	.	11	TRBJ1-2	TGCAGTGCTAACGGAGACTATGGCTACACCTTC	CSANGDYGYTF
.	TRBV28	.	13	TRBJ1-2	TGTGCCAGCAGACTCGGGACGGTCTATGGCTACACCTTC	CASRLGTVYGYTF
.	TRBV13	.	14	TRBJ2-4	TGTGCCAGCAGCCTTCAGATAGCCAAAAACATTCAGTACTTC	CASSLQIAKNIQYF
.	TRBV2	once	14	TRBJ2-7	TGTGCCAGCCAGACACAGGGTGGACCCTACGAGCAGTACTTC	CASQTQGGPYEQYF
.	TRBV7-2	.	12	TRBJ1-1	TGTGCCAGCAGCTTAGCGTCGGGAAAGGCTTTCTTT	CASSLASGKAFF
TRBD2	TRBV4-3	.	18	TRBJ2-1	TGCGCCAGCAGCCAAGAAATGCTAGGCGGGGGGGCCGTCCATGAGCAGTTCTTC	CASSQEMLGGGAVHEQFF
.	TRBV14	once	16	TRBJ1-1	TGTGCCAGCAGCCTCGACGGGCCGGGATTGAACACTGAAGCTTTCTTT	CASSLDGPGLNTEAFF
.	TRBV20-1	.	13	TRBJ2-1	TGCAGTGCTAGGAGGACTGGGCACAATGAGCAGTTCTTC	CSARRTGHNEQFF
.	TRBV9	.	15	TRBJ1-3	TGTGCCAGCAGCGTAAGGGAAGATACCGGAAACACCATATATTTT	CASSVREDTGNTIYF
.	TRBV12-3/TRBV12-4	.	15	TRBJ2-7	TGTGCCAGCAGTGGTACAGGGTGGAGCTCCTACGAGCAGTACTTC	CASSGTGWSSYEQYF
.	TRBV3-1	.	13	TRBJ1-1	TGTGCCAGCAGCCAAGGCCTTTGGGTTGAAGCTTTCTTT	CASSQGLWVEAFF
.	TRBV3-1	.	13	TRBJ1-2	TGTGCCACCCGGAGAGGGGGTGAATATGGCTACACCTTC	CATRRGGEYGYTF
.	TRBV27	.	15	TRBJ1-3	TGTGCCAGCAGTTCTCTCCGGGGCTATGGAAACACCATATATTTT	CASSSLRGYGNTIYF
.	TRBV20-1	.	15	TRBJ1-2	TGCAGTGCTAGGGTACCCGAGGGGGACGGCTATGGCTACACCTTC	CSARVPEGDGYGYTF
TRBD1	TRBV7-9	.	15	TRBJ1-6	TGTGCCAGCAGCTCCCTGACAGGGGGAAATTCACCCCTCCACTTT	CASSSLTGGNSPLHF
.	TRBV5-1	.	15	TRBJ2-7	TGCGCCAGCAGCTTGGCCGGGGATTCCCTGACGGAGCAGTACTTC	CASSLAGDSLTEQYF
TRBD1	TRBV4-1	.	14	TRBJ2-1	TGCGCCAGCAGCCAACCGGGACAGGGGAATGAGCAGTTCTTC	CASSQPGQGNEQFF
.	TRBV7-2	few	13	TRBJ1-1	TGTGCCAGCAGCCCTACCAGGAACACTGAAGCTTTCTTT	CASSPTRNTEAFF
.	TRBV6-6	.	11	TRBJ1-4	TGTGCCAGCAGTTATCGTGAAAAACTGTTTTTT	CASSYREKLFF
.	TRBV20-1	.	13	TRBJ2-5	TGCAGTGCTAGCCTAGCAAGGGGAGAGACCCAGTACTTC	CSASLARGETQYF
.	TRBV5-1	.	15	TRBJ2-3	TGCGCCAGCAGCTTGGCCGGGGGCCACACAGATACGCAGTATTTT	CASSLAGGHTDTQYF
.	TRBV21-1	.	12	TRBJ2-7	TGTGCCAGCAGCTATCGCTCCTACGAGCAGTACTTC	CASSYRSYEQYF
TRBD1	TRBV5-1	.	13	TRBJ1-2	TGCGCCAGCAGCAATGGACAGGGGTATGGCTACACCTTC	CASSNGQGYGYTF
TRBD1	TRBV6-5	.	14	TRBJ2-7	TGTGCCAGCAGTGCCCGGGACAGGGTCTACGAGCAGTACTTC	CASSARDRVYEQYF
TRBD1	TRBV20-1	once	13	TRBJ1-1	TGCAGTGCGGGGGACAGGGTGGACACTGAAGCTTTCTTT	CSAGDRVDTEAFF
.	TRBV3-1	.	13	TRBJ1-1	TGTGCCAGCAGCCAAGCCGGGACACCTGAAGCTTTCTTT	CASSQAGTPEAFF